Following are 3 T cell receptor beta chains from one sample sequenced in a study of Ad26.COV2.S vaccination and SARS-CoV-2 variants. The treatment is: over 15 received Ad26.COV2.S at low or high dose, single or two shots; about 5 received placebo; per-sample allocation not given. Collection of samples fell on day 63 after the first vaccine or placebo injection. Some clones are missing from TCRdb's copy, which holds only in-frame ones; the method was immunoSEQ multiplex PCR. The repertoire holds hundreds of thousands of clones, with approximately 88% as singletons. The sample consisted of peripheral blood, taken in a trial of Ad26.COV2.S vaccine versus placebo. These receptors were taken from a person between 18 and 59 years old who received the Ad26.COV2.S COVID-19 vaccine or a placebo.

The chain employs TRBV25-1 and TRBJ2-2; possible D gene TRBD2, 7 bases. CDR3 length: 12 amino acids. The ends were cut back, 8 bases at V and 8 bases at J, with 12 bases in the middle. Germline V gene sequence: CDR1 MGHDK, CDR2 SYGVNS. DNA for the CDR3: TGTGCCAGCGGGAGGGGGGATGGGGAGCTGTTTTTT. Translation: CASGRGDGELFF.

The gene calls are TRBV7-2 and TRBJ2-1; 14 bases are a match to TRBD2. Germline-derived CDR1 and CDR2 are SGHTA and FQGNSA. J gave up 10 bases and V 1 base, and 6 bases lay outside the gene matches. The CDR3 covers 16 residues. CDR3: CASSLGGTSGRGEQFF. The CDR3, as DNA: TGTGCCAGCAGCTTAGGGGGGACTAGCGGGAGAGGGGAGCAGTTCTTC.

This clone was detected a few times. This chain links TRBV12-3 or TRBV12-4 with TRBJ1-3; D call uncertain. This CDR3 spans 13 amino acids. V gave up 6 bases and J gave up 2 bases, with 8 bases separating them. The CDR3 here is CASSLAPGNTIYF. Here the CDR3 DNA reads TGTGCCAGCAGCCTCGCACCTGGAAACACCATATATTTT.